These 5 T cell receptor beta chains were all obtained from the same sample, sequenced in a study of molecular identifiers for immune sequencing clone quantification. TCRdb analysed the PCR reads with MiXCR anew, one entry per CDR3 protein. The data contain under 75,000 distinct CDR3 sequences, around a fifth of them singletons. The material sequenced was naive CD8+ T cells from blood, with Jurkat cell RNA spiked in. Subset: FACS-sorted CD8+CD4-CCR7+CD45RA+ naive T cells. These receptor sequences come from a human donor in good health. Some libraries in this study had Jurkat cell RNA spiked in.

This clonotype has ten or more counts. The V gene is TRBV9, the J gene TRBJ2-2; D not certain. The germline V and J ends were trimmed by 1 base and 2 bases, with 9 bases remaining between them. CDR3 length: 15 amino acids. Germline values: CDR1 SGDLS, CDR2 YYNGEE. In nucleotides, the CDR3 is TGTGCCAGCAGCGTACAAGGGCGCAACACCGGGGAGCTGTTTTTT. This encodes CASSVQGRNTGELFF.

This clonotype was picked up one time. With a much larger clone just one base away, this may be a read error. The chain uses TRBV6-5 and TRBJ1-5; D remains ambiguous. The CDR3 covers 13 residues. CDR1 is MNHEY, CDR2 SVGAGI, per germline. Trimming took off 0 bases at V and 9 bases at J, with 9 bases between the two ends. CDR3 coding DNA: TGTGCCAGCAGTTACTCGGAAAAAGGGCCCCAGCATTTT. It codes for CASSYSEKGPQHF.

On this clonotype itself: A much larger clone differs from this one at a single base, so this may be a read error. A read error is likely, as this CDR3 ends without the conserved phenylalanine or tryptophan. The V call is TRBV3-1, the J call TRBJ2-1; tentatively, D is TRBD2 (5 bases). Deletions cut 1 base from V and 10 bases from J, with 14 bases between. Germline V gene lookup returns CDR1 LGHDT and CDR2 YNNKEL (reference sequence). CDR3 size: 14 residues. The CDR3 reads CASSQVGYSVEQFL. CDR3 nucleotides: TGTGCCAGCAGCCAAGTAGGATATAGCGTCGAGCAGTTCCTC.

The table lists this clonotype with many counts. The chain uses TRBV18 and TRBJ2-7; D not resolved. V was pared by 4 bases and J by 0 bases, with 7 bases between. CDR3 size: 13 residues. From germline, CDR1 is KGHSH and CDR2 LQKENI. CDR3 coding DNA: TGTGCCAGCTCACAGGATCCCTCCTACGAGCAGTACTTC. This translates into CASSQDPSYEQYF. Supplemented by reference TRBV18 and TRBJ2-7, the full variable domain reads NAGVMQNPRHLVRRRGQEARLRCSPMKGHSHVYWYRQLPEEGLKFMVYLQKENIIDESGMPKERFSAEFPKEGPSILRIQQVVRGDSAAYFCASSQDPSYEQYFGPGTRLTVT.

This clonotype occurred many times. The chain couples TRBV4-1 to TRBJ2-3; TRBD1 or TRBD2 may be the D gene (7 bases each). The CDR3 is made up of 18 amino acids. Trimming took off 1 base at V and 6 bases at J, with 23 bases between the two ends. Germline V gene sequence: CDR1 MGHRA, CDR2 YSYEKL. The CDR3 nucleotides are TGCGCCAGCAGCCAAGCCCCAGACAGGGTGACTAGCTCTGATACGCAGTATTTT. Translated, it gives CASSQAPDRVTSSDTQYF.